This T cell receptor beta chain was sequenced in a study of human T cells and chemical hapten exposure. The CDR3 runs to 15 residues. V was clipped by 3 bases and J by 2 bases, with 11 bases between them. The germline CDR1 and CDR2 sequences are ENHRY and SYGVKD. The time point here: patch test 2, 6 weeks after DPC sensitization. Described treatment: therapeutic diphenylcyclopropenone sensitization with weekly scalp DPC. This clonotype appeared many times. Individual cDNA molecules received unique molecular identifiers in the library. TCRdb itself ran the RACE reads through MiXCR, one entry per CDR3 protein. The profile covers roughly 380,000 distinct CDR3 sequences, with around 6% appearing a single time and about 5% taken by the ten largest.

The sample was whole blood, taken in connection with sensitization to the hapten diphenylcyclopropenone (DPC). This TCR was recovered from a woman aged 18 to 35 with alopecia areata. Some clones in this sample may be carry-over from other donors' samples. V and J are TRBV10-3 and TRBJ2-1, with D tentatively TRBD2 (7 bases). DNA of the CDR3: TGTGCCATCAGTGAAAGGGGGGGCCCCTACAATGAGCAGTTCTTC. Amino acid sequence: CAISERGGPYNEQFF.